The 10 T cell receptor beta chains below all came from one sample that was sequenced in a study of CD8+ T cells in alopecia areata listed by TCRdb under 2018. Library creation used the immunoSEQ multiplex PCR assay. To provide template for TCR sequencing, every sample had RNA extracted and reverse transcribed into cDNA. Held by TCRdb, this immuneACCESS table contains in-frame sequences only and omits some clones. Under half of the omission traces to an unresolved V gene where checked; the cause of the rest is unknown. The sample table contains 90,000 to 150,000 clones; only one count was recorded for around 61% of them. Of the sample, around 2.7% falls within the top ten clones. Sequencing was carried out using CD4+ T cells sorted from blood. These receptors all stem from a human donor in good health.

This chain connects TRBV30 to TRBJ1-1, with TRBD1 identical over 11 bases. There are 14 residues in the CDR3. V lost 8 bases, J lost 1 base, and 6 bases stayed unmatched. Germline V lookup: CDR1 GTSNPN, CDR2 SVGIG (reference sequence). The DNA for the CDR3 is TGTGCCGGTGGACAGGGGGCCTGGAACACTGAAGCTTTCTTT. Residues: CAGGQGAWNTEAFF.

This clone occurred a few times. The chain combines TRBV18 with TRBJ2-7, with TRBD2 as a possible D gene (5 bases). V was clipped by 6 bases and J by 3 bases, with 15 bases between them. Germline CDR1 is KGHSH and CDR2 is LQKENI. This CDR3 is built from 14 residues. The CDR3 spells CASSPVRSGYEQYF. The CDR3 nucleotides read TGTGCCAGCTCCCCGGTTAGGAGCGGCTACGAGCAGTACTTC.

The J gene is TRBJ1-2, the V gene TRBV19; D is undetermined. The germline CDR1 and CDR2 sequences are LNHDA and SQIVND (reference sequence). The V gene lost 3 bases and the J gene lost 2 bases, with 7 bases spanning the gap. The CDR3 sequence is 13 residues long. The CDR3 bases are TGTGCCAGTAGTATGGCAGTCAACTATGGCTACACCTTC. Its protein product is CASSMAVNYGYTF.

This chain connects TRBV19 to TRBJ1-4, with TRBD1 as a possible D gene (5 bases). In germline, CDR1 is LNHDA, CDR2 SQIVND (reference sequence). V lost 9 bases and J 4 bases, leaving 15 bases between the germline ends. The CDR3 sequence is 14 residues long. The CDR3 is CASRTGTDNEKLFF. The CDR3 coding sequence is TGTGCCAGCCGTACCGGGACGGATAATGAAAAACTGTTTTTT.

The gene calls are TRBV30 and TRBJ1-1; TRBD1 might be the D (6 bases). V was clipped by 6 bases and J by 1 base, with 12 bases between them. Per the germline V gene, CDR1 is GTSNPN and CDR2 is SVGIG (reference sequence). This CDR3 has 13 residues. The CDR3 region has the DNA TGTGCCTGCATTAGCAGGGGGAACACTGAAGCTTTCTTT. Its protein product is CACISRGNTEAFF. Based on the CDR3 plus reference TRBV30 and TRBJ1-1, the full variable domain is SQTIHQWPATLVQPVGSPLSLECTVEGTSNPNLYWYRQAAGRGLQLLFYSVGIGQISSEVPQNLSASRPQDRQFILSSKKLLLSDSGFYLCACISRGNTEAFFGQGTRLTVV.

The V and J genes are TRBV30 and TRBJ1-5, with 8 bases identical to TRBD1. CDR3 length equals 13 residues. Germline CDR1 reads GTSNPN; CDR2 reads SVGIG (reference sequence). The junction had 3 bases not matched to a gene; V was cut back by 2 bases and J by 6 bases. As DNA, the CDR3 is TGTGCCTGGAGTACAGGGGGTGTTCAGCCCCAGCATTTT. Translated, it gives CAWSTGGVQPQHF. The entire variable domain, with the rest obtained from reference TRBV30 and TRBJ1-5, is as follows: SQTIHQWPATLVQPVGSPLSLECTVEGTSNPNLYWYRQAAGRGLQLLFYSVGIGQISSEVPQNLSASRPQDRQFILSSKKLLLSDSGFYLCAWSTGGVQPQHFGDGTRLSIL.

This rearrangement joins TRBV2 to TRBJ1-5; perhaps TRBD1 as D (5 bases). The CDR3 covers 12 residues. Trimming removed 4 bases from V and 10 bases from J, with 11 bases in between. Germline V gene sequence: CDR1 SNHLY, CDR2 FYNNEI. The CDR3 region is CASSGWGEPQHF. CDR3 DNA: TGTGCCAGCAGTGGATGGGGGGAACCCCAGCATTTT.

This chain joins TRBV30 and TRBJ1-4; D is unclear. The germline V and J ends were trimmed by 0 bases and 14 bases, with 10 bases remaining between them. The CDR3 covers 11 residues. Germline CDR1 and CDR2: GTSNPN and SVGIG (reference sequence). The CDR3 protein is CAWSVALQLFF. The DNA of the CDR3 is TGTGCCTGGAGTGTAGCCTTGCAGCTGTTTTTT. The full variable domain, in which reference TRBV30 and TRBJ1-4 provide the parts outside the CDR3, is SQTIHQWPATLVQPVGSPLSLECTVEGTSNPNLYWYRQAAGRGLQLLFYSVGIGQISSEVPQNLSASRPQDRQFILSSKKLLLSDSGFYLCAWSVALQLFFGSGTQLSVL.

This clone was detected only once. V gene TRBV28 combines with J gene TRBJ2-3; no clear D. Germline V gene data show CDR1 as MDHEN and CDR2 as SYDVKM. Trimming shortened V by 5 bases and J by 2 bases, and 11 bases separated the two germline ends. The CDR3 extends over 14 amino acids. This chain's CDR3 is CASSVNPTTDTQYF. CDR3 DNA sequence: TGTGCCAGCAGTGTAAATCCCACCACAGATACGCAGTATTTT.

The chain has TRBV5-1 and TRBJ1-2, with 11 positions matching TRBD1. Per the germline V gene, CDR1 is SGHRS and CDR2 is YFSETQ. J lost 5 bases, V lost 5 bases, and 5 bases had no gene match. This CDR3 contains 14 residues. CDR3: CASRAGQGAYGYTF. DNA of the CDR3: TGCGCCAGCAGAGCCGGACAGGGGGCTTATGGCTACACCTTC. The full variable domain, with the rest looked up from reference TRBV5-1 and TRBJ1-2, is KAGVTQTPRYLIKTRGQQVTLSCSPISGHRSVSWYQQTPGQGLQFLFEYFSETQRNKGNFPGRFSGRQFSNSRSEMNVSTLELGDSALYLCASRAGQGAYGYTFGSGTRLTVV.